A single sample is the source of the 30 T cell receptor beta chains below, sequenced in a study of blood T cell repertoires in COVID-19. Repertoires were generated with immunoSEQ multiplex PCR, while TCRdb's copy carries only in-frame clones and drops some. The sample lists roughly 100,000 clones, around 76% seen once, with approximately 19% in the top ten. Sample: peripheral blood. These receptor sequences come from a woman aged 70 to 79 with acute or convalescent COVID-19.

This chain joins TRBV19 and TRBJ2-3; 7 bases map to TRBD2. Germline V gene lookup returns CDR1 LNHDA and CDR2 SQIVND (reference sequence). Germline trimming cut 8 bases from V and 6 bases from J; bases unmatched to any gene: 14. This CDR3 contains 15 residues. CDR3 nucleotides: TGTGCCAGTGGGGCGGGCGGGGGTCGAGGGGATACGCAGTATTTT. As protein: CASGAGGGRGDTQYF.

V and J are TRBV30 and TRBJ2-7, with TRBD1 matching over 9 bases. The CDR3 spans 16 residues. The V gene's germline CDR1 is GTSNPN and CDR2 SVGIG (reference sequence). J was trimmed by 2 bases and V by 0 bases; bases with no gene match: 8. The CDR3 sequence is CAWSVMGDRAAYEQYF. The CDR3 DNA reads as TGTGCCTGGAGTGTAATGGGGGACAGGGCGGCCTACGAGCAGTACTTC. The full variable domain, rest sourced from reference TRBV30 and TRBJ2-7, is SQTIHQWPATLVQPVGSPLSLECTVEGTSNPNLYWYRQAAGRGLQLLFYSVGIGQISSEVPQNLSASRPQDRQFILSSKKLLLSDSGFYLCAWSVMGDRAAYEQYFGPGTRLTVT.

This rearrangement joins TRBV7-9 to TRBJ1-1, with D possibly being TRBD1 (6 bases). The germline V gene encodes CDR1 SEHNR and CDR2 FQNEAQ (reference sequence). This CDR3 is 13 amino acids long. Trimming took off 6 bases at V and 1 base at J, with 9 bases between the two ends. The CDR3 DNA follows: TGTGCCAGCAGACAGACAGGGAACACTGAAGCTTTCTTT. Amino acids: CASRQTGNTEAFF.

V is TRBV9 and J is TRBJ2-1; D perhaps matches TRBD2 (5 bases). The CDR3 is 16 residues long. CDR1 is SGDLS and CDR2 is YYNGEE in the germline V gene. V gave up 4 bases and J gave up 4 bases, with 18 bases separating them. Here the CDR3 reads CASSLGYLTRYNEQFF. In DNA, the CDR3 is TGTGCCAGCAGCTTAGGATACTTAACTAGATACAATGAGCAGTTCTTC. The full variable domain, in which reference TRBV9 and TRBJ2-1 provide the parts outside the CDR3, is DSGVTQTPKHLITATGQRVTLRCSPRSGDLSVYWYQQSLDQGLQFLIQYYNGEERAKGNILERFSAQQFPDLHSELNLSSLELGDSALYFCASSLGYLTRYNEQFFGPGTRLTVL.

This clone was observed a few times. The chain combines TRBV6-6 with TRBJ2-7; 12 positions match TRBD2. The CDR3 totals 15 residues. After removal of 0 bases from V and 6 bases from J, the junction contained 3 bases not matched to a gene. CDR1 MNHNY and CDR2 SVGAGI come from the germline V gene (reference sequence). The CDR3 DNA sequence: TGTGCCAGCAGTTACTCGACTAGCGGGGGACTCGAGCAGTACTTC. It translates to CASSYSTSGGLEQYF.

The chain joins TRBV18 to TRBJ2-5; 8 positions agree with TRBD2. Per germline, CDR1 KGHSH and CDR2 LQKENI. The J segment lost 4 bases and the V segment lost 4 bases, leaving 5 bases of the junction unmatched. This CDR3 region has 14 residues. CDR3 nucleotides: TGTGCCAGCTCACAAAGCGGGGGTTTAGAGACCCAGTACTTC. It specifies CASSQSGGLETQYF.

The chain joins TRBV5-5 to TRBJ2-5; 8 nucleotides match TRBD1. The CDR3 has 13 amino acids. The J segment lost 5 bases and the V segment lost 3 bases, leaving 3 bases of the junction unmatched. Germline V gene lookup returns CDR1 SGHKS and CDR2 YYEKEE (reference sequence). The CDR3: CASSWGQDETQYF. Written as DNA, the CDR3 is TGTGCCAGCAGCTGGGGACAGGATGAGACCCAGTACTTC.

The chain links TRBV11-2 to TRBJ1-1, with 9 nucleotides matching TRBD1. With V trimmed by 4 bases and J by 6 bases, 3 bases remained unmatched. Germline V lookup: CDR1 SGHAT, CDR2 FQNNGV. The CDR3 is made up of 13 amino acids. CDR3 region: CASSSTGGAEAFF. CDR3 DNA: TGTGCCAGCAGCTCGACAGGGGGTGCTGAAGCTTTCTTT.

V is TRBV9 and J is TRBJ2-2; maybe TRBD2 (5 bases). The ends were cut back, 4 bases at V and 0 bases at J, with 13 bases in the middle. The CDR3 is 16 amino acids. Germline assignment: CDR1 SGDLS and CDR2 YYNGEE. In nucleotides, the CDR3 is TGTGCCAGCAGCATGCTTGGGGAGACGAACACCGGGGAGCTGTTTTTT. This gives the protein CASSMLGETNTGELFF.

The chain joins TRBV30 to TRBJ1-2; no clear D gene. CDR1 GTSNPN and CDR2 SVGIG come from the germline V gene (reference sequence). The CDR3 is made up of 19 amino acids. The V end was cut by 0 bases, the J end by 2 bases, with 25 bases between. CDR3 coding DNA: TGTGCCTGGAGTGTACGAACCGGTCCATATACAGCACAAAACTATGGCTACACCTTC. Translation: CAWSVRTGPYTAQNYGYTF.

The chain has TRBV9 and TRBJ1-1; weak D call: TRBD1 (6 bases). The CDR3 covers 15 residues. Per the germline V gene, CDR1 is SGDLS and CDR2 is YYNGEE. V dropped 3 bases and J dropped 4 bases, with 16 bases sitting between them. The CDR3 coding sequence is TGTGCCAGCAGCGCCGGCTTACCAGGGGCCACTGAAGCTTTCTTT. Amino acid sequence: CASSAGLPGATEAFF. Full variable domain (outside the CDR3, taken from reference TRBV9 and TRBJ1-1): DSGVTQTPKHLITATGQRVTLRCSPRSGDLSVYWYQQSLDQGLQFLIQYYNGEERAKGNILERFSAQQFPDLHSELNLSSLELGDSALYFCASSAGLPGATEAFFGQGTRLTVV.

This clone occurred a few times. The genes are TRBV18 and TRBJ1-5; TRBD1 matches at 7 bases. Germline loops: CDR1 KGHSH, CDR2 LQKENI. V lost 6 bases to trimming and J lost 1 base; unmatched junction nucleotides: 6. This CDR3 has 15 amino acids. CDR3 loop: CASSETGTSNQPQHF. The CDR3 coding sequence is TGTGCCAGCTCCGAGACAGGGACGAGCAATCAGCCCCAGCATTTT.

This sequence joins TRBV5-4 and TRBJ1-3; 7 bases map to TRBD1. The ends lost 5 bases at V and 2 bases at J; junction bases unmatched: 4. This CDR3 comprises 14 residues. Per germline, CDR1 SGHNT and CDR2 YYREEE (reference sequence). In DNA form, the CDR3 reads TGTGCCAGCAGGGATACAGGGGCTGGAAACACCATATATTTT. Translating it yields CASRDTGAGNTIYF. The whole variable domain, remainder taken from reference TRBV5-4 and TRBJ1-3, is ETGVTQSPTHLIKTRGQQVTLRCSSQSGHNTVSWYQQALGQGPQFIFQYYREEENGRGNFPPRFSGLQFPNYSSELNVNALELDDSALYLCASRDTGAGNTIYFGEGSWLTVV.

This clone was observed a handful of times. The rearrangement links TRBV29-1 to TRBJ1-1; TRBD1 aligns across 7 bases. This CDR3 comprises 13 residues. Germline V CDR1 and CDR2: SQVTM, ANQGSEA. V trimming: 5 bases; J trimming: 3 bases; junction bases outside the gene matches: 6. The CDR3 DNA reads as TGCAGCGTTACTGACAGGGCGGACACTGAAGCTTTCTTT. Translation: CSVTDRADTEAFF.

The chain is built from TRBV5-1 and TRBJ1-2, with 7 bases identical to TRBD1. Germline trimming cut 4 bases from V and 4 bases from J; bases unmatched to any gene: 7. The CDR3 runs 14 residues. Per germline, CDR1 SGHRS and CDR2 YFSETQ. CDR3 nucleotide sequence: TGCGCCAGCAGCGACAGGGTTGAGAGCTATGGCTACACCTTC. Its translation: CASSDRVESYGYTF.

The chain links TRBV2 to TRBJ1-6; D gene uncertain. This CDR3 contains 16 residues. CDR1 SNHLY and CDR2 FYNNEI come from the germline V gene. Trimming cost V 5 bases and J 0 bases, with 11 bases left between them. DNA for the CDR3: TGTGCCAGCAGTCGGACTTCCAGCTCCTATAATTCACCCCTCCACTTT. Protein sequence: CASSRTSSSYNSPLHF.

This clone occurred once. The CDR3 DNA sequence: TGTGCCAGCAGTGAAGCGCAGGTTATCGGTCAGCCCCAGCATTTT. It translates to CASSEAQVIGQPQHF. The rearrangement joins TRBV2 to TRBJ1-5; D not resolved. Germline CDR1 and CDR2: SNHLY and FYNNEI. The CDR3 covers 15 residues. The ends were cut back, 0 bases at V and 6 bases at J, with 12 bases in the middle.

This chain connects TRBV7-9 to TRBJ1-2, with 8 positions matching TRBD1. This CDR3 comprises 15 residues. Germline values: CDR1 SEHNR, CDR2 FQNEAQ (reference sequence). With 1 base clipped from V and 8 bases from J, the junction kept 9 bases outside the gene matches. The CDR3 bases are TGTGCCAGCAGCTTAGGAAGTCGGACAGGGAGCGGCTACACCTTC. This encodes CASSLGSRTGSGYTF.

CDR3 region: CASRGQGLRETQYF. The CDR3 DNA reads TGTGCCAGCAGGGGACAGGGATTGAGAGAGACCCAGTACTTC. The V and J genes are TRBV6-5 and TRBJ2-5; 9 bases are shared with TRBD1. Trimming at V came to 6 bases and at J to 4 bases, leaving 6 bases not matched to a gene. Germline V gives CDR1 MNHEY, CDR2 SVGAGI. There are 14 residues in the CDR3.

The chain carries TRBV14 and TRBJ1-2; TRBD1 might be the D (5 bases). Germline CDR1 SGHDN, CDR2 FVKESK. Trimming removed 2 bases from V and 8 bases from J, with 12 bases in between. CDR3 length equals 13 residues. The DNA of the CDR3 is TGTGCCAGCAGCCAAAGGCAGGGCGGCGGCTACACCTTC. Amino acids: CASSQRQGGGYTF.

The sample holds one count of this clone. The chain links TRBV2 to TRBJ1-3; D perhaps matches TRBD1 (6 bases). Between the trimmed V and J ends, which lost 5 bases and 0 bases, there was a span of 11 bases. Germline V gene sequence: CDR1 SNHLY, CDR2 FYNNEI. The CDR3 consists of 15 residues. This chain's CDR3 is CASSHRARSGNTIYF. The CDR3 nucleotides are TGTGCCAGCAGTCACAGGGCCCGCTCTGGAAACACCATATATTTT.

This chain uses TRBV5-8 with TRBJ1-3; D uncertain. The germline V gene encodes CDR1 SGHTS and CDR2 YDEGEE. There are 15 residues in the CDR3. Trimming pared 0 bases from V and 0 bases from J, leaving 7 bases between. The CDR3 protein is CASSLGTGSGNTIYF. The CDR3 bases are TGTGCCAGCAGCTTGGGCACGGGCTCTGGAAACACCATATATTTT.

This chain links TRBV3-1 (or the pseudogene TRBV3-2) with TRBJ1-2; 9 bases line up with TRBD1. Germline CDR1 and CDR2: LGHDT and YNNKEL (reference sequence). V trimming: 7 bases; J trimming: 8 bases; junction bases outside the gene matches: 5. This CDR3 is built from 12 residues. CDR3 nucleotides: TGTGCCAGCACCTCGGACAGGGGAGGCTACACCTTC. Its translation: CASTSDRGGYTF.

The V gene is TRBV5-4, the J gene TRBJ2-5, with D possibly TRBD1 on 5 matching bases. Germline V lookup: CDR1 SGHNT, CDR2 YYREEE (reference sequence). The CDR3 contains 14 residues. V lost 4 bases to trimming and J lost 2 bases, with 12 bases between them. The CDR3 sequence is CASSPGQAQETQYF. The DNA for the CDR3 is TGTGCCAGCAGCCCTGGACAAGCACAAGAGACCCAGTACTTC.

This clone was seen a few times. The rearrangement links TRBV5-5 to TRBJ2-7; D call uncertain. Trimming shortened V by 1 base and J by 6 bases, and 17 bases separated the two germline ends. From germline, CDR1 is SGHKS and CDR2 YYEKEE (reference sequence). The CDR3 totals 15 residues. DNA of the CDR3: TGTGCCAGCAGCTTGTCCCTAGGCCTCTTGACCGAGCAGTACTTC. This codes for CASSLSLGLLTEQYF.

J is TRBJ2-3 and V is TRBV4-1; 9 bases match TRBD1. J gave up 0 bases and V 1 base, and 5 bases lay outside the gene matches. The CDR3 sequence is 17 residues long. Germline CDR1 reads MGHRA; CDR2 reads YSYEKL. CDR3 coding DNA: TGCGCCAGCAGCCAAGGCCCCGGGACAGGGAGCACAGATACGCAGTATTTT. It translates to CASSQGPGTGSTDTQYF.

The chain recombines TRBV30 with TRBJ1-1, with a weak D call TRBD1 (6 bases). Trimming removed 0 bases at V and 8 bases at J, with 16 bases between. The CDR3 is 14 amino acids. CDR1 GTSNPN and CDR2 SVGIG come from the germline V gene (reference sequence). The CDR3 sequence is CAWSVVTGHREAFF. CDR3 DNA: TGTGCCTGGAGTGTGGTGACGGGACACAGGGAAGCTTTCTTT.

This clone turned up a few times. The chain combines TRBV2 with TRBJ2-6; possible D gene TRBD1, 6 bases. Trimming pared 7 bases from V and 4 bases from J, leaving 17 bases between. CDR1 and CDR2 from the germline V gene are SNHLY and FYNNEI. This CDR3 spans 16 amino acids. As DNA, the CDR3 is TGTGCCAGCATGGGCAGGGGCTGGAGAGGGGCCAACGTCCTGACTTTC. It encodes CASMGRGWRGANVLTF.

Written as DNA, the CDR3 is TGCGCCAGCAGCCAAGTCAAGCTGAACTATGGCTACACCTTC. It codes for CASSQVKLNYGYTF. The chain joins TRBV4-1 to TRBJ1-2, with D unclear. With 1 base removed from V and 2 bases from J, the gap between germline ends came to 8 bases. This CDR3 has 14 amino acids. Germline values: CDR1 MGHRA, CDR2 YSYEKL.

The chain uses TRBV6-5 and TRBJ1-1; no clear D gene. CDR1 and CDR2 (germline): MNHEY, SVGAGI. CDR3 length: 14 amino acids. The ends were cut back, 2 bases at V and 4 bases at J, with 11 bases in the middle. CDR3 nucleotide sequence: TGTGCCAGCAGTTACGGTCTAGGGAGCACTGAAGCTTTCTTT. Translating it yields CASSYGLGSTEAFF.